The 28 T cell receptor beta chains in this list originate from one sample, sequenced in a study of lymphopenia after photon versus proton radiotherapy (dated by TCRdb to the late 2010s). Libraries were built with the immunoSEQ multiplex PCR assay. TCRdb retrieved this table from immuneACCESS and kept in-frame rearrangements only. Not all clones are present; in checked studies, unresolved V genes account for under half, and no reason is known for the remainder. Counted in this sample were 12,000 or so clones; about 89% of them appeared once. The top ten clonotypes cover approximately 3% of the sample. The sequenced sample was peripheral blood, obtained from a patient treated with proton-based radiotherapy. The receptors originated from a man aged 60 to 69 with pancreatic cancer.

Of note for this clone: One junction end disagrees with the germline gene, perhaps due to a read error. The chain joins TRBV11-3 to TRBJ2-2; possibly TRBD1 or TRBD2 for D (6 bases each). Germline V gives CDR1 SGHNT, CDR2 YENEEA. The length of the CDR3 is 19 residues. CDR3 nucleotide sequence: TGTGCCAGCAGTTTAGTACCGTCCATGGGGGGCGCGAACACCGGGGAGCTGTTTTTT. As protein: CASSLVPSMGGANTGELFF.

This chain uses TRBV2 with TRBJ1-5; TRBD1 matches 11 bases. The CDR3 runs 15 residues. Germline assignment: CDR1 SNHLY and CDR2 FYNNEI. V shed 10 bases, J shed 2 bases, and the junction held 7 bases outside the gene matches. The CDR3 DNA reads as TGTGCCACCTCGGGACAGGGGGGAGGCAATCAGCCCCAGCATTTT. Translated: CATSGQGGGNQPQHF.

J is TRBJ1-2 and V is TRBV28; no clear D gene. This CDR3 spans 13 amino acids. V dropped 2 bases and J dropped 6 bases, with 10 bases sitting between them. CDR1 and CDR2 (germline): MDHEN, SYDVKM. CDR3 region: CASSLEVGDGYTF. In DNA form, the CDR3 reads TGTGCCAGCAGTTTAGAGGTCGGGGATGGCTACACCTTC.

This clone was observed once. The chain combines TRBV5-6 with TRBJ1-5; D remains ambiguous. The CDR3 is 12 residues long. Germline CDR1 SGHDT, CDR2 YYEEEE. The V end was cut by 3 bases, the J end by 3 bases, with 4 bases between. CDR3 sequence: CASSSFNQPQHF. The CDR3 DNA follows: TGTGCCAGCAGCTCCTTCAATCAGCCCCAGCATTTT.

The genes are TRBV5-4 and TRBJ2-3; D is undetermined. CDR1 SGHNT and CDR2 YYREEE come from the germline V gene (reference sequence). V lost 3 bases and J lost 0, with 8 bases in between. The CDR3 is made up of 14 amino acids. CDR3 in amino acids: CASSSTISTDTQYF. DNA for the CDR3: TGTGCCAGCAGCTCAACCATTAGCACAGATACGCAGTATTTT.

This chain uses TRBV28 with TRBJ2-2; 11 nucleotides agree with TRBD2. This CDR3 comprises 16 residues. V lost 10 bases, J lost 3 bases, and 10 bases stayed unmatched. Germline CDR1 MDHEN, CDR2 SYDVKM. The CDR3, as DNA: TGTGCCACATATACAAGGACTAGCGGGTACACCGGGGAGCTGTTTTTT. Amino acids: CATYTRTSGYTGELFF.

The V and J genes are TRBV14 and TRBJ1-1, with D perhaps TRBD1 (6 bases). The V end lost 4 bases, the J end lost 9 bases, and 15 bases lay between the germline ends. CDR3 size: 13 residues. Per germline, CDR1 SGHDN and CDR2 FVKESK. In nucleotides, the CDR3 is TGTGCCAGCAGCCCCACAGGGTCGTCAAAAGCTTTCTTT. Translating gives CASSPTGSSKAFF.

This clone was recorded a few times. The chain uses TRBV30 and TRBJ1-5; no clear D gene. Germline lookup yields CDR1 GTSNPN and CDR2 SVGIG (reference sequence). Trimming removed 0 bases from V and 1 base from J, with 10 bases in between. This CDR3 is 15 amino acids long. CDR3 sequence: CAWSVQGWSNQPQHF. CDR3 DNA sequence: TGTGCCTGGAGTGTACAAGGGTGGAGCAATCAGCCCCAGCATTTT.

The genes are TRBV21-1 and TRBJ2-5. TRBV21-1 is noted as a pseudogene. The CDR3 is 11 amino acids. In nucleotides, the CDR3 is TGTGCCAGCCAAGTCGTCGAGACCCAGTACTTC. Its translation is CASQVVETQYF.

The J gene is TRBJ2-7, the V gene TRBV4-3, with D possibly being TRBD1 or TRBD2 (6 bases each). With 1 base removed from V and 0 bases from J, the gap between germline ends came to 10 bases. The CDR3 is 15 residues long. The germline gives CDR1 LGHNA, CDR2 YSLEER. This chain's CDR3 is CASSQGLGGSYEQYF. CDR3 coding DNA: TGCGCCAGCAGCCAAGGACTAGGGGGCTCCTACGAGCAGTACTTC.

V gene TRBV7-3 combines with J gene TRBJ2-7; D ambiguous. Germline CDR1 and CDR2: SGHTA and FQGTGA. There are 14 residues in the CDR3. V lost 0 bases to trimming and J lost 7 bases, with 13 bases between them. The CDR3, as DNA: TGTGCCAGCAGCTTAACCCCGGACGTGGGGGAGCAGTACTTC. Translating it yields CASSLTPDVGEQYF.

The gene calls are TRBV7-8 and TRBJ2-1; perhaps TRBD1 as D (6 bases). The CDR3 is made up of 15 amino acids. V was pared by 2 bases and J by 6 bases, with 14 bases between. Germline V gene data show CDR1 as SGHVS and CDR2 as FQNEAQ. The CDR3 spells CASSLNRVFPNEQFF. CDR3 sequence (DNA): TGTGCCAGCAGCTTAAACAGGGTTTTTCCCAATGAGCAGTTCTTC. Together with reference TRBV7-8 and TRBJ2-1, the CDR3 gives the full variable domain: GAGVSQSPRYKVAKRGQDVALRCDPISGHVSLFWYQQALGQGPEFLTYFQNEAQLDKSGLPSDRFFAERPEGSVSTLKIQRTQQEDSAVYLCASSLNRVFPNEQFFGPGTRLTVL.

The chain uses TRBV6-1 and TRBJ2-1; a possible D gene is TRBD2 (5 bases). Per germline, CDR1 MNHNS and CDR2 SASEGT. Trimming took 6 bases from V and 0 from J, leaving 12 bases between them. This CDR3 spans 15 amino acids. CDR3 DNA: TGTGCCAGCAGCCCGACTACCAACTCCTACAATGAGCAGTTCTTC. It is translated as CASSPTTNSYNEQFF.

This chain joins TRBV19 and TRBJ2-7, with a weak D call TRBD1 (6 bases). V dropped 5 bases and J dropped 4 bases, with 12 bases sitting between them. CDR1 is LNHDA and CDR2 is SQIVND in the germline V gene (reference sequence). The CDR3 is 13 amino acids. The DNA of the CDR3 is TGTGCCAGTAGTCCCCGGACAGTTTACGAGCAGTACTTC. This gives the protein CASSPRTVYEQYF.

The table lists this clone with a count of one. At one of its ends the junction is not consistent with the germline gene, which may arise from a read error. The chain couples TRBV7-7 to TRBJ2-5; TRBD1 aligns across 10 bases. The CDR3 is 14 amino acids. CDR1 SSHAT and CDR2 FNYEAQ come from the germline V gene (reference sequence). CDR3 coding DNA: TGTGCTAGCAGCTCGACAGGGGGCGCGGAGACCCAGTACTTC. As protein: CASSSTGGAETQYF.

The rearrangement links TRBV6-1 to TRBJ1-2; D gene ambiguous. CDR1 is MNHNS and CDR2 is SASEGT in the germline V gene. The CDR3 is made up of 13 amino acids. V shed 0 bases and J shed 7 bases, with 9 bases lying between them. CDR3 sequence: CASSEARVSGYTF. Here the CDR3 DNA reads TGTGCCAGCAGTGAAGCGCGGGTGTCTGGCTACACCTTC.

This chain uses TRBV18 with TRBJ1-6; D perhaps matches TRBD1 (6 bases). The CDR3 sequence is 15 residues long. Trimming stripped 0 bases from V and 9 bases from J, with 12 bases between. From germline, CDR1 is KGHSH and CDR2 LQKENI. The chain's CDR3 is CASSPPQGSGSPLHF. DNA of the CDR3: TGTGCCAGCTCACCACCACAGGGAAGTGGTTCACCCCTCCACTTT.

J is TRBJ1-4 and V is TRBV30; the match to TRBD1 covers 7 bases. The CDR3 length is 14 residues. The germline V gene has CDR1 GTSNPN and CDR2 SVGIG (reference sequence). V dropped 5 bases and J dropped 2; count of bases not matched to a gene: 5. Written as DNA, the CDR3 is TGTGCCTGGGAGGGGACAGCCACTAATGAAAAACTGTTTTTT. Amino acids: CAWEGTATNEKLFF.

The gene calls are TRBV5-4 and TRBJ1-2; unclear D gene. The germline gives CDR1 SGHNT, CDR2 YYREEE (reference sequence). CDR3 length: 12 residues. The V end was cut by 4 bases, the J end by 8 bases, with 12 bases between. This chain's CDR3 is CASSQTDVGYTF. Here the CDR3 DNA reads TGTGCCAGCAGCCAAACAGACGTCGGCTACACCTTC.

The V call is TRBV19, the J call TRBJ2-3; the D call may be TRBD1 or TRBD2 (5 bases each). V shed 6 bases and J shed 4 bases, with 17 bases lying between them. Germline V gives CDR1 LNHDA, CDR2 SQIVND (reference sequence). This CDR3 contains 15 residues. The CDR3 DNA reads TGTGCCAGTAGCAAACAGAGGGGTACTGCAGATACGCAGTATTTT. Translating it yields CASSKQRGTADTQYF.

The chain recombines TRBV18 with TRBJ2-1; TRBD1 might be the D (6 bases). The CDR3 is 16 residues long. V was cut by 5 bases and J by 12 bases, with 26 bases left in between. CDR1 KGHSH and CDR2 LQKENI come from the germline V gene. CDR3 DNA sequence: TGTGCCAGCTCAAAACCCGGGACGGCAATCAGCAGGGGGCAGTTCTTC. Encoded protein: CASSKPGTAISRGQFF.

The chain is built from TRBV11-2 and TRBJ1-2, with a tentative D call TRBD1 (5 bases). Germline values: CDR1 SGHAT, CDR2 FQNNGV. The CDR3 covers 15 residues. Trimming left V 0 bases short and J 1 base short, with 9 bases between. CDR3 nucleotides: TGTGCCAGCAGCTTAGAGCGAAGGGGTAACTATGGCTACACCTTC. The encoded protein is CASSLERRGNYGYTF.

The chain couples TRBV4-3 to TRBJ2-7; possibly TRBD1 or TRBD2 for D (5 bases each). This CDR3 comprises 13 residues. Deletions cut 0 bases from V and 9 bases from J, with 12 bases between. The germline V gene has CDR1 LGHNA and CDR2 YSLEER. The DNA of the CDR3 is TGCGCCAGCAGCCAAGACAATGGGGGATGGCAGTACTTC. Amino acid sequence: CASSQDNGGWQYF.

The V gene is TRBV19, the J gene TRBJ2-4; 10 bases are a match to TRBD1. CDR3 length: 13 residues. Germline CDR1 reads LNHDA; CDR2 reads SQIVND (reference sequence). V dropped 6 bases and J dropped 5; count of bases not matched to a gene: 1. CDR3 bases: TGTGCCAGTAGGGGGACAGGGGAAAACATTCAGTACTTC. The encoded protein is CASRGTGENIQYF.

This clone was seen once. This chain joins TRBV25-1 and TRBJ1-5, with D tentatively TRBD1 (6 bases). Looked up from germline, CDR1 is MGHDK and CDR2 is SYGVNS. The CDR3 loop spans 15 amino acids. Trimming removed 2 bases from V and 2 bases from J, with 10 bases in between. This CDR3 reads CASSEQGKGNQPQHF. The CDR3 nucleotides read TGTGCCAGCAGTGAACAGGGGAAGGGCAATCAGCCCCAGCATTTT.

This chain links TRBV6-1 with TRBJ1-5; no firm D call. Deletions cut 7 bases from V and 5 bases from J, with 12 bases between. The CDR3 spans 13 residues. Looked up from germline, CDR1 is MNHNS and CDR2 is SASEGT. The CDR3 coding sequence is TGTGCCAGCATGGTAGTTCGTGATCAGCCCCAGCATTTT. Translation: CASMVVRDQPQHF.

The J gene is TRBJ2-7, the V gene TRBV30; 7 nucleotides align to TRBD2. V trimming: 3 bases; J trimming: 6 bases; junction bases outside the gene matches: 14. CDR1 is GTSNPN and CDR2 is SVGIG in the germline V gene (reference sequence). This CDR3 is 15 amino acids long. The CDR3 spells CAWSPRGDARGEQYF. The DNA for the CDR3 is TGTGCCTGGAGCCCCCGGGGGGACGCTAGAGGCGAGCAGTACTTC.

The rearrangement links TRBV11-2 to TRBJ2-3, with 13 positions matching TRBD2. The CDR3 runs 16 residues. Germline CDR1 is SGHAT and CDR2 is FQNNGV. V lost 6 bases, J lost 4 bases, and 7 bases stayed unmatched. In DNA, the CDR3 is TGTGCCAGCAGATCACTAGCGGGAGGGCCGTCAGATACGCAGTATTTT. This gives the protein CASRSLAGGPSDTQYF.